This T cell receptor (beta chain) was captured in a study of blood T cell repertoires in COVID-19. Background on the study: Specimens from acute and convalescent COVID-19 originated in the United States, Italy and Spain. T cells, B-cell-depleted T cells, or PBMCs supplied cDNA or gDNA.

Authors' analysis steps: Reference gene primer amplification yielded estimated nucleated cell counts. The protocol was immunoSEQ multiplex PCR, while the TCRdb copy is restricted to in-frame clones and leaves out a portion. The V and J calls and the clone size are those of that table, but D and trimming were determined from the DNA. The sample contains about 210,000 clones, 75% to 90% of which appear only once. Trimming at V came to 2 bases and at J to 6 bases, leaving 9 bases not matched to a gene. Germline V gene sequence: CDR1 SNHLY, CDR2 FYNNEI. This CDR3 comprises 15 residues. Exposed participants encountered a COVID-19 case during the 2 weeks preceding study entry.

This clonotype was obtained from a woman aged 30 to 39 who had been exposed to COVID-19. The specimen was PBMCs or T cells enriched from blood (not recorded which). The chain is built from TRBV2 and TRBJ2-7; 8 positions match TRBD1. For the CDR3, the DNA is TGTGCCAGCAGTGAAATCTTGGGACAGGTGGGCGAGCAGTACTTC. Protein sequence: CASSEILGQVGEQYF.